This is a list of T cell receptor beta chains from one sample in a study of response to subunit inactivated influenza vaccine. One entry per CDR3 protein results from TCRdb running MiXCR on the RT-PCR reads. The table has about 800,000 distinct CDR3 sequences, approximately 22% seen once. The specimen was PBMCs from blood, collected 5 days after vaccination. These receptor sequences come from a man aged 45-65 years who received an inactivated influenza vaccine. CDR3s include the opening cysteine and the closing phenylalanine or tryptophan. D genes are given only for firm matches. Expanded clones are given a class, and other clones once, few, many or no size at all.

V gene	D gene	clone size	CDR3 length	J gene	CDR3 DNA	CDR3 protein
TRBV6-5	TRBD2	NA	14	TRBJ2-7	TGTGCCAGCAGTTATACTAGCGGGAACTACGAGCAGTACTTC	CASSYTSGNYEQYF
TRBV15	NA	NA	14	TRBJ1-2	TGTGCCACCAGCACAACCGGGACATCGGGTGGCTACACCTTC	CATSTTGTSGGYTF
TRBV4-3	NA	few	16	TRBJ1-2	TGCGCCAGCAGCCTTAGTCAAGGGGACTCTAACTATGGCTACACCTTC	CASSLSQGDSNYGYTF
TRBV12-3/TRBV12-4	NA	NA	15	TRBJ1-1	TGTGCCAGCAGTTTTGCCGCGTACAGGAACACTGAAGCTTTCTTT	CASSFAAYRNTEAFF
TRBV14	NA	few	12	TRBJ2-7	TGTGCCAGCAGCCCTTCGGTCTGGGAGCAGTACTTC	CASSPSVWEQYF
TRBV7-2	NA	NA	14	TRBJ2-5	TGTGCCAGCAGCTTACGTCGGAGTGGGGAGACCCAGTACTTC	CASSLRRSGETQYF
TRBV5-6	NA	NA	13	TRBJ2-1	TGTGCCAGCAGCGTTACCCTCGGCAATGAGCAGTTCTTC	CASSVTLGNEQFF
TRBV19	NA	NA	13	TRBJ1-6	TGTGCCATCCAGGGACCACCGGATTCACCCCTCCACTTT	CAIQGPPDSPLHF
TRBV6-2/TRBV6-3	TRBD2	once	17	TRBJ2-3	TGTGCCAGCAGTTCCCGACTAGCGGGGGCGTACACAGATACGCAGTATTTT	CASSSRLAGAYTDTQYF
TRBV15	NA	NA	13	TRBJ2-7	TGTGCCACCAGCAGAGATGGAGCCTACGAGCAGTACTTC	CATSRDGAYEQYF
TRBV11-2	NA	NA	14	TRBJ2-7	TGTGCCAGCGGCCATGCCGGCAGCAGCTACGAGCAGTACTTC	CASGHAGSSYEQYF
TRBV6-2/TRBV6-3	TRBD1	NA	14	TRBJ2-7	TGTGCCAGCAGTTACGACAGGGAAGGGTACGAGCAGTACTTC	CASSYDREGYEQYF
TRBV5-1	TRBD1	few	15	TRBJ2-1	TGCGCCAGCAGCCCGGGGACAGTCTACTACAATGAGCAGTTCTTC	CASSPGTVYYNEQFF
TRBV5-1	TRBD1	few	17	TRBJ1-5	TGCGCCAGCAGCTTGGGGGATTTAGGGGGCGCAACTCAGCCCCAGCATTTT	CASSLGDLGGATQPQHF
TRBV29-1	NA	few	12	TRBJ2-7	TGCAGCGTTGCGGGGTTCTATACCGAGCAGTACTTC	CSVAGFYTEQYF
TRBV7-9	TRBD1	NA	17	TRBJ1-2	TGTGCCAGCACCCGACGGAGGACAGGGAGTTCCAACTATGGCTACACCTTC	CASTRRRTGSSNYGYTF
TRBV7-5	NA	NA	17	TRBJ1-4	NA	CISVSEAPRQGEEKLFF
TRBV10-3	NA	few	14	TRBJ2-3	TGTGCCATCAAAGACACAATTGGCACAGATACGCAGTATTTT	CAIKDTIGTDTQYF
TRBV20-1	TRBD1	few	12	TRBJ1-2	TGCAGTGCTAGTCGCAGGGGGCCAGGCTACACCTTC	CSASRRGPGYTF
TRBV7-2	NA	once	14	TRBJ2-1	TGTGCCAGCAGCCAGAACAGGGTCGGCAATGAGCAGTTCTTC	CASSQNRVGNEQFF
TRBV5-6	TRBD1	few	15	TRBJ2-7	TGTGCCAGCAGCTTCCGGGACAGTCCATTCTACGAGCAGTACTTC	CASSFRDSPFYEQYF
TRBV4-3	NA	NA	15	TRBJ2-6	TGCGCCAGCAGCCAAGCAGGGGCCGGGGCCAACGTCCTGACTTTC	CASSQAGAGANVLTF
TRBV25-1	TRBD1	NA	14	TRBJ1-2	TGTGCCAGCAGAGGGACAGGGAGAGAGGATGGCTACACCTTC	CASRGTGREDGYTF
TRBV20-1	NA	many	14	TRBJ1-1	TGCAGTGCTCCTCCGGGATCCATGAACACTGAAGCTTTCTTT	CSAPPGSMNTEAFF
TRBV7-2	NA	few	11	TRBJ2-7	TGTGCCAGCGGGACCTTTTTGGAGCAGTACTTC	CASGTFLEQYF
TRBV12-3/TRBV12-4	TRBD1	NA	19	TRBJ1-3	TGTGCCAGCACCCCCGGGTGGGGACAGGCCCCTGAAGTTGGAAACACCATATATTTT	CASTPGWGQAPEVGNTIYF
TRBV20-1	NA	few	16	TRBJ1-5	TGCAGTGCTAGAGATGACAGACGGTATAGCAATCAGCCCCAGCATTTT	CSARDDRRYSNQPQHF
TRBV7-2	NA	few	14	TRBJ2-7	TGTGCCAGCTCCCAGCGCGCAGCAACCTACGAGCAGTACTTC	CASSQRAATYEQYF
TRBV5-1	NA	few	15	TRBJ2-3	TGCGCCAGCAGCTTGGAGCCAGGGATCGCAGATACGCAGTATTTT	CASSLEPGIADTQYF
TRBV9	TRBD2	NA	16	TRBJ2-3	TGTGCCAGCAGCGGAGGGACTAGCGGTACCACAGATACGCAGTATTTT	CASSGGTSGTTDTQYF
TRBV10-3	NA	few	14	TRBJ2-5	TGTGCCATCAGTGAGACCGAAATCTCGGAGACCCAGTACTTC	CAISETEISETQYF
TRBV12-3/TRBV12-4	NA	few	15	TRBJ1-5	TGTGCCAGCAGTTTAACGGGGCAGGGCAATCAGCCCCAGCATTTT	CASSLTGQGNQPQHF
TRBV20-1	NA	NA	15	TRBJ1-1	TGCAGTGCGAGTTATTCGGATCGGATGAACACTGAAGCTTTCTTT	CSASYSDRMNTEAFF
TRBV7-9	NA	few	16	TRBJ1-3	TGTGCCAGCACCCTAGAGGGTTTTTACTCTGGAAACACCATATATTTT	CASTLEGFYSGNTIYF